This T cell receptor beta chain was captured in a study of identical twins. This clonotype was detected ten times or more. This CDR3 spans 15 amino acids. V trimming: 4 bases; J trimming: 0 bases; junction bases outside the gene matches: 3. TCRdb fed the 5' RACE reads into MiXCR, producing one record per CDR3 protein. The sample lists more than 250,000 distinct CDR3 sequences, under 9.5% occurring once. The sample also formed part of further work on yellow fever vaccine responses in identical twins.

The specimen sequenced was memory (CD45RO+) T cells sorted from blood. The source of this sequence is a woman aged 18-30 years in good health. The chain recombines TRBV12-3 or TRBV12-4 with TRBJ2-1, with 7 bases aligning to TRBD2. CDR3 loop: CASSYRTSSYNEQFF. The CDR3 region has the DNA TGTGCCAGCAGTTACAGGACTAGCTCCTACAATGAGCAGTTCTTC.